The 29 T cell receptor beta chains given below trace back to one sample, sequenced in a study of cytotoxic CD8 clonotypes in ibrutinib-treated CLL. Sequencing was performed with immunoSEQ multiplex PCR; in TCRdb, only in-frame clones are kept and a portion is missing. The data show tens of thousands of clones, around three fifths seen once. The sequencing here drew on PBMCs, taken before ibrutinib treatment. These receptors were obtained from a human donor with chronic lymphocytic leukemia.

J is TRBJ1-6 and V is TRBV30; 8 bases match TRBD1. The CDR3 runs to 14 residues. Germline V CDR1 and CDR2: GTSNPN, SVGIG (reference sequence). The trim removed 2 bases at V and 9 bases at J, leaving 6 bases unmatched. The CDR3 sequence: CAWSPPDRGSPLHF. The CDR3 DNA reads TGTGCCTGGAGTCCACCTGACAGGGGTTCACCCCTCCACTTT.

V usage is TRBV7-2 and J usage is TRBJ2-7; D remains ambiguous. The CDR3 is 12 residues long. Trimming cost V 1 base and J 7 bases, with 8 bases left between them. CDR1 is SGHTA and CDR2 is FQGNSA in the germline V gene. CDR3: CASSLDVREQYF. Here the CDR3 DNA reads TGTGCCAGCAGCTTAGATGTGAGGGAGCAGTACTTC.

V gene TRBV6-6 combines with J gene TRBJ2-7, with D maybe TRBD2 (5 bases). Trimming removed 4 bases at V and 1 base at J, with 17 bases between. CDR3 length equals 16 residues. The germline V gene encodes CDR1 MNHNY and CDR2 SVGAGI (reference sequence). CDR3 sequence: CASSSFGERASYEQYF. DNA of the CDR3: TGTGCCAGCAGTTCCTTCGGGGAACGGGCTTCCTACGAGCAGTACTTC.

This chain links TRBV30 with TRBJ2-7, with TRBD2 identical over 9 bases. The CDR3 runs 14 residues. The germline V gene encodes CDR1 GTSNPN and CDR2 SVGIG (reference sequence). J gave up 4 bases and V 1 base, and 5 bases lay outside the gene matches. The CDR3 DNA is TGTGCCTGGAGTGGGGTTAGCGGGGGATACGAGCAGTACTTC. This codes for CAWSGVSGGYEQYF.

This clone was detected only a few times. This rearrangement joins TRBV19 to TRBJ2-3; the match to TRBD2 covers 11 bases. Germline V CDR1 and CDR2: LNHDA, SQIVND (reference sequence). V was clipped by 1 base and J by 7 bases; unmatched bases: 10. This CDR3 is built from 17 residues. CDR3 sequence (DNA): TGTGCCAGTAGTATAGTCGCCCTAGCGGGAGGAGGAAATACGCAGTATTTT. It encodes CASSIVALAGGGNTQYF.

The V and J genes are TRBV28 and TRBJ2-1; D might be TRBD2 (5 bases). The CDR3 is made up of 17 amino acids. The ends were cut back, 2 bases at V and 1 base at J, with 15 bases in the middle. CDR1 MDHEN and CDR2 SYDVKM come from the germline V gene. CDR3 region: CASSLPRRADSYNEQFF. As DNA, the CDR3 is TGTGCCAGCAGTTTACCCCGGAGAGCGGATTCCTACAATGAGCAGTTCTTC.

In this sample, this clone is medium-sized. The genes are TRBV2 and TRBJ2-5, with a tentative D call TRBD2 (6 bases). Germline-derived CDR1 and CDR2 are SNHLY and FYNNEI. This CDR3 has 13 residues. Trimming removed 6 bases from V and 2 bases from J, with 10 bases in between. CDR3 in amino acids: CASRRDGQETQYF. The CDR3 DNA reads as TGTGCCAGCAGGCGGGACGGTCAAGAGACCCAGTACTTC.

The chain uses TRBV10-3 and TRBJ1-5; D unclear. The length of the CDR3 is 12 residues. The ends were cut back, 6 bases at V and 4 bases at J, with 7 bases in the middle. From germline, CDR1 is ENHRY and CDR2 SYGVKD. CDR3 sequence reads: CAIRGYNQPQHF. The DNA for the CDR3 is TGTGCCATCAGGGGTTATAATCAGCCCCAGCATTTT.

This clone has a handful of counts. The chain is built from TRBV27 and TRBJ1-5, with 7 positions matching TRBD1. V lost 6 bases, J lost 7 bases, and 9 bases stayed unmatched. There are 14 residues in the CDR3. Germline V lookup: CDR1 MNHEY, CDR2 SMNVEV (reference sequence). CDR3 protein: CASRPDRAWQPQHF. Here the CDR3 DNA reads TGTGCCAGCAGACCCGACAGGGCTTGGCAGCCCCAGCATTTT.

The V call is TRBV4-2, the J call TRBJ2-1; 8 bases align to TRBD2. The CDR3 extends over 19 amino acids. Per germline, CDR1 LGHNA and CDR2 YNFKEQ. V lost 0 bases to trimming and J lost 1 base; unmatched junction nucleotides: 11. CDR3 nucleotides: TGTGCCAGCAGCCAAGAGTTGTTTGGACCTAGCGGGTCCTACAATGAGCAGTTCTTC. Translating it yields CASSQELFGPSGSYNEQFF.

The chain couples TRBV7-2 to TRBJ2-7; 8 bases line up with TRBD1. Germline loops: CDR1 SGHTA, CDR2 FQGNSA. V was pared by 4 bases and J by 5 bases, with 10 bases of the junction left unmatched. There are 15 residues in the CDR3. CDR3 sequence reads: CASSSSWTGFNEQYF. In DNA, the CDR3 is TGTGCCAGCAGCTCCTCCTGGACAGGGTTTAACGAGCAGTACTTC.

The chain combines TRBV7-9 with TRBJ1-2, with D perhaps TRBD1 (5 bases). The V gene lost 2 bases and the J gene lost 3 bases, with 13 bases spanning the gap. This CDR3 is built from 15 residues. Germline loops: CDR1 SEHNR, CDR2 FQNEAQ (reference sequence). CDR3 sequence: CASSLYPARDYGYTF. In nucleotides, the CDR3 is TGTGCCAGCAGCTTATACCCCGCCAGGGACTATGGCTACACCTTC.

This chain links TRBV25-1 with TRBJ2-7; 8 bases map to TRBD1. V shed 4 bases, J shed 1 base, and the junction held 3 bases outside the gene matches. The germline V gene has CDR1 MGHDK and CDR2 SYGVNS. The CDR3 spans 14 residues. CDR3 bases: TGTGCCAGCAGTGTCGGACAGGGTTCCTACGAGCAGTACTTC. Amino acids: CASSVGQGSYEQYF.

The chain carries TRBV6-5 and TRBJ1-2; no clear D. Germline assignment: CDR1 MNHEY and CDR2 SVGAGI. Trimming took off 8 bases at V and 0 bases at J, with 13 bases between the two ends. The CDR3 is made up of 14 amino acids. CDR3 sequence reads: CASHPTGTNYGYTF. The CDR3 bases are TGTGCCAGCCATCCGACGGGGACTAACTATGGCTACACCTTC.

DNA of the CDR3: TGCGCCAGCAGCTTGGGGGACGGGAACTACGAGCAGTACTTC. It is translated as CASSLGDGNYEQYF. The gene calls are TRBV5-1 and TRBJ2-7; the D gene could be TRBD1 or TRBD2 (5 bases each). The CDR3 runs 14 residues. The germline CDR1 and CDR2 sequences are SGHRS and YFSETQ. The V and J ends lost 0 bases and 3 bases respectively, with 10 bases between them.

This clone turned up a few times. The V and J genes are TRBV11-3 and TRBJ2-2, with TRBD2 matching over 8 bases. The CDR3 extends over 13 amino acids. The V gene end was trimmed by 5 bases and the J gene end by 4 bases; junction bases not matched to a gene: 0. Germline lookup yields CDR1 SGHNT and CDR2 YENEEA. This CDR3 reads CASSRGGTGELFF. The DNA for the CDR3 is TGTGCCAGCAGCCGGGGGGGCACCGGGGAGCTGTTTTTT.

The genes are TRBV4-1 and TRBJ2-1, with D possibly TRBD2 on 6 matching bases. Germline V gene data show CDR1 as MGHRA and CDR2 as YSYEKL. With 2 bases removed from V and 10 bases from J, the gap between germline ends came to 18 bases. This CDR3 spans 15 amino acids. The CDR3 nucleotides read TGCGCCAGCAGCCAATCCGGGGGTGCCGCCCGGGAGCAGTTCTTC. This translates into CASSQSGGAAREQFF.

V gene TRBV2 combines with J gene TRBJ1-2; tentative D call: TRBD1 (5 bases). The CDR3 is made up of 11 amino acids. Germline loops: CDR1 SNHLY, CDR2 FYNNEI. V was shortened by 10 bases and J by 7 bases, with 13 bases between the two germline ends. The CDR3 loop reads CAIPGVLGYTF. CDR3 coding DNA: TGTGCCATCCCGGGGGTCCTTGGCTACACCTTC.

This chain uses TRBV11-3 with TRBJ2-6, with D uncertain. Germline V gene sequence: CDR1 SGHNT, CDR2 YENEEA. The CDR3 runs 15 residues. Trimming shortened V by 1 base and J by 4 bases, and 8 bases separated the two germline ends. The CDR3 loop is CASSLGALGANVLTF. Written as DNA, the CDR3 is TGTGCCAGCAGCTTAGGCGCACTCGGGGCCAACGTCCTGACTTTC.

The rearrangement joins TRBV7-6 to TRBJ1-1; D might be TRBD1 (5 bases). CDR3 size: 18 residues. V gave up 1 base and J gave up 0 bases, with 18 bases separating them. Germline values: CDR1 SGHVS, CDR2 FNYEAQ. CDR3 in amino acids: CASSLVGPQGGMNTEAFF. The DNA for the CDR3 is TGTGCCAGCAGCTTAGTAGGCCCCCAGGGAGGCATGAACACTGAAGCTTTCTTT.

This clone was picked up a small number of times. In DNA, the CDR3 is TGTGCCAGCAGTTACTCGATAGCTGGACTCGAAGCTTTCTTT. Translated: CASSYSIAGLEAFF. The chain couples TRBV6-5 to TRBJ1-1; D is unclear. Trimming left V 0 bases short and J 8 bases short, with 13 bases between. Per the germline V gene, CDR1 is MNHEY and CDR2 is SVGAGI. The CDR3 extends over 14 amino acids.

The rearrangement joins TRBV6-4 to TRBJ1-2, with D maybe TRBD1 (6 bases). Germline-derived CDR1 and CDR2 are MRHNA and SNTAGT. There are 14 residues in the CDR3. V lost 2 bases to trimming and J lost 2 bases, with 9 bases between them. The CDR3 is CASSDPGQNYGYTF. The DNA for the CDR3 is TGTGCCAGCAGTGACCCGGGACAAAACTATGGCTACACCTTC.

This chain uses TRBV6-1 with TRBJ1-2; 8 positions agree with TRBD1. Per the germline V gene, CDR1 is MNHNS and CDR2 is SASEGT. Trimming took 1 base from V and 4 from J; bases not matched to a gene: 8. There are 16 residues in the CDR3. CDR3 in amino acids: CASSEGSGTGGYGYTF. CDR3 coding DNA: TGTGCCAGCAGTGAAGGGTCCGGGACAGGCGGCTATGGCTACACCTTC.

This chain connects TRBV7-2 to TRBJ2-7, with 7 bases matching TRBD1. Germline CDR1 SGHTA, CDR2 FQGNSA. Trimming cost V 6 bases and J 4 bases; bases outside gene matches: 6. The CDR3 spans 13 residues. CDR3 amino acids: CASRAGTVYEQYF. The DNA for the CDR3 is TGTGCCAGCAGGGCCGGGACAGTTTACGAGCAGTACTTC.

V usage is TRBV5-1 and J usage is TRBJ2-3, with D tentatively TRBD2 (5 bases). V lost 4 bases and J 0 bases, leaving 12 bases between the germline ends. From germline, CDR1 is SGHRS and CDR2 YFSETQ. This CDR3 spans 15 amino acids. CDR3 in DNA: TGCGCCAGCAGCGTGCTAGCAGGTAGCACAGATACGCAGTATTTT. Translated: CASSVLAGSTDTQYF.

The CDR3 region has the DNA TGTGCCAGCAGCTTAATTCAGGAAGAGCAGTACTTC. Translating gives CASSLIQEEQYF. This rearrangement joins TRBV5-6 to TRBJ2-7; D not resolved. Germline V gene lookup returns CDR1 SGHDT and CDR2 YYEEEE. This CDR3 spans 12 amino acids. V lost 2 bases and J lost 7, with 10 bases in between.

This clone was observed a handful of times. The chain uses TRBV5-8 and TRBJ1-1; no clear D. Germline CDR1 SGHTS, CDR2 YDEGEE. V lost 0 bases to trimming and J lost 7 bases, with 10 bases between them. The CDR3 runs 13 residues. The CDR3 loop reads CASSLADDLEAFF. The CDR3 DNA reads TGTGCCAGCAGCTTGGCCGACGACCTTGAAGCTTTCTTT.

This clone has more than one count but fewer than ten. The DNA for the CDR3 is TGCGCCAGCAGTCAAATAATGGGCCTCCGGAGAACCTACGAGCAGTACTTC. Its protein product is CASSQIMGLRRTYEQYF. The chain recombines TRBV23-1 with TRBJ2-7, with D uncertain. TRBV23-1 is designated an ORF whose function remains uncertain. This CDR3 spans 17 amino acids. Trimming shortened V by 2 bases and J by 2 bases, and 19 bases separated the two germline ends.

Only a few counts were recorded for this clone. The J gene is TRBJ1-2, the V gene TRBV18; D remains unclear. Germline V CDR1 and CDR2: KGHSH, LQKENI. There are 15 residues in the CDR3. Deletions cut 0 bases from V and 5 bases from J, with 13 bases between. The chain's CDR3 is CASSPPPEATYGYTF. In nucleotides, the CDR3 is TGTGCCAGCTCACCACCGCCAGAGGCCACTTATGGCTACACCTTC.